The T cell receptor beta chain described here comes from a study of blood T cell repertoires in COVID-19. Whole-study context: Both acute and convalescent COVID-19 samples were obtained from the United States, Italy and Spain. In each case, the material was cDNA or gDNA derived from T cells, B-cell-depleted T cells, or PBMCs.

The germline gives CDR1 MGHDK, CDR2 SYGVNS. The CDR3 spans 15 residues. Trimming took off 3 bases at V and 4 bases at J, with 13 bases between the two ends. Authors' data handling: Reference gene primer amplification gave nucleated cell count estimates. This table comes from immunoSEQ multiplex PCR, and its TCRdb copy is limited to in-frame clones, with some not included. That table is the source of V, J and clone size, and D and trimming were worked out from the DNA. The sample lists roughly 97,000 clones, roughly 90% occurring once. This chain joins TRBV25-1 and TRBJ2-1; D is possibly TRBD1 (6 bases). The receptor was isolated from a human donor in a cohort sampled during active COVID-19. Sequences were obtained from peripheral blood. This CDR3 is CASSDLDSPYNEQFF. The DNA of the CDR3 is TGTGCCAGCAGTGACCTGGACAGTCCTTACAATGAGCAGTTCTTC.